A selection of T cell receptor beta chains follows, all from one sample in a study of blood T cell repertoires in COVID-19. The protocol was immunoSEQ multiplex PCR, while the TCRdb copy is restricted to in-frame clones and leaves out a portion. Of hundreds of thousands of clones detected, under 90% appear once; the ten largest clones hold approximately 20%. The sample taken for sequencing was peripheral blood. Receptors were obtained from a man younger than 40 with active or convalescent COVID-19. The CDR3 runs from the conserved cysteine through the conserved F or W. The D gene is left open where the match is weak. The size entry is marked missing in some rows and otherwise reads once, few, many or a size class.

>TRBJ2-7|.|TRBD2|TRBV19
CASSQPLAGAMVYEQYF
TGTGCCAGTAGTCAACCCTTAGCGGGAGCGATGGTATACGAGCAGTACTTC
>TRBJ2-1|.|TRBD2|TRBV11-2
CASSPGLAVGYEQFF
TGTGCCAGCAGCCCCGGACTAGCGGTTGGCTATGAGCAGTTCTTC
>TRBJ1-5|.|TRBD1|TRBV28
CASRAGQGNQPQHF
TGTGCCAGCAGGGCGGGACAGGGGAATCAGCCCCAGCATTTT
>TRBJ1-1|.|.|TRBV7-9
CASSLVKGTEAFF
TGTGCCAGCAGTCTCGTCAAGGGGACTGAAGCTTTCTTT
>TRBJ1-4|.|.|TRBV19
CASSNARGINEKLFF
TGTGCCAGTAGTAATGCTCGAGGGATAAACGAAAAACTGTTTTTT
>TRBJ2-7|.|.|TRBV2
CASSEGGRGVGEQYF
TGTGCCAGCAGTGAAGGGGGCAGGGGCGTCGGCGAGCAGTACTTC
>TRBJ2-7|once|TRBD2|TRBV5-6
CASSFIPRGTYEQYF
TGTGCCAGCAGCTTTATACCGCGGGGGACCTACGAGCAGTACTTC
>TRBJ2-1|.|TRBD2|TRBV5-4
CASSKGLVDHNEQFF
TGTGCCAGCAGCAAGGGACTAGTGGACCACAATGAGCAGTTCTTC
>TRBJ1-3|.|.|TRBV7-2
CASSLVARVAGNTIYF
TGTGCCAGCAGCTTAGTGGCCAGGGTGGCTGGAAACACCATATATTTT
>TRBJ2-7|few|.|TRBV6-6
CASSYGAKQYF
TGTGCCAGCAGTTACGGGGCTAAGCAGTACTTC
>TRBJ1-5|.|.|TRBV9
CASSVGGGAGQPQHF
TGTGCCAGCAGCGTTGGGGGAGGGGCCGGTCAGCCCCAGCATTTT
>TRBJ2-3|.|TRBD2|TRBV9
CASSVVSLAGGTDTQYF
TGTGCCAGCAGCGTTGTCTCACTAGCGGGGGGCACAGATACGCAGTATTTT
>TRBJ1-2|.|TRBD1|TRBV5-6
CASSLHDRGGYGYTF
TGTGCCAGCAGCTTGCACGACAGGGGGGGATATGGCTACACCTTC
>TRBJ2-5|.|.|TRBV7-2
CASSPRDTETQYF
TGTGCCAGCAGCCCCCGGGACACTGAGACCCAGTACTTC
>TRBJ2-3|.|TRBD1|TRBV15
CATSSGGQGSDTQYF
TGTGCCACCAGCAGTGGGGGACAGGGCTCAGATACGCAGTATTTT
>TRBJ1-2|.|.|TRBV7-8
CASSLRTGRRDYGYTF
TGTGCCAGCAGCCTACGAACAGGGAGAAGGGACTATGGCTACACCTTC
>TRBJ2-5|.|TRBD2|TRBV25-1
CASKPRGGFGTQYF
TGTGCCAGCAAGCCCCGGGGGGGCTTCGGGACCCAGTACTTC
>TRBJ2-7|.|.|TRBV2
CASTWRGGYEQYF
TGTGCCAGCACCTGGAGAGGGGGCTACGAGCAGTACTTC
>TRBJ1-2|.|TRBD1|TRBV2
CASRGQLYGYTF
TGTGCCAGCAGGGGACAGCTCTATGGCTACACCTTC
>TRBJ2-2|.|.|TRBV4-3
CASSQFRLDNTGELFF
TGCGCCAGCAGCCAATTTAGACTAGATAACACCGGGGAGCTGTTTTTT
>TRBJ2-3|.|TRBD2|TRBV5-4
CASSPRLTSGGAGADTQYF
TGTGCCAGCAGCCCAAGACTGACTAGCGGGGGGGCCGGGGCAGATACGCAGTATTTT
>TRBJ2-7|.|TRBD2|TRBV7-9
CASSFPNTGTSGGHEQYF
TGTGCCAGCAGCTTCCCAAATACCGGGACTAGCGGGGGGCACGAGCAGTACTTC
>TRBJ1-1|.|TRBD1|TRBV19
CASTTGVGEAFF
TGTGCCAGTACCACAGGGGTTGGTGAAGCTTTCTTT
>TRBJ1-4|.|TRBD1|TRBV18
CASSLGQGGEKLFF
TGTGCCAGCTCCCTCGGACAGGGTGGAGAAAAACTGTTTTTT
>TRBJ2-5|.|TRBD1|TRBV2
CASRPPWDSQETQYF
TGTGCCAGCAGGCCCCCCTGGGACAGCCAAGAGACCCAGTACTTC
>TRBJ1-3|once|.|TRBV9
CASSVEGYSGGGGNTIYF
TGTGCCAGCAGCGTAGAGGGGTACTCGGGGGGCGGTGGAAACACCATATATTTT
>TRBJ1-1|.|.|TRBV30
CAWTPGAAEAFF
TGTGCCTGGACCCCTGGGGCGGCTGAAGCTTTCTTT
>TRBJ2-2|.|.|TRBV18
CASSPIVGTGELFF
TGTGCCAGCTCACCGATAGTCGGTACCGGGGAGCTGTTTTTT
>TRBJ1-1|.|.|TRBV12-3/TRBV12-4
CASSFREDTEAFF
TGTGCCAGCAGTTTCCGGGAGGACACTGAAGCTTTCTTT
>TRBJ2-2|few|.|TRBV5-4
CASSLGESTGELFF
TGTGCCAGCAGCTTGGGGGAGAGCACCGGGGAGCTGTTTTTT
>TRBJ1-2|.|TRBD1|TRBV11-2
CASSLGQGEVGYTF
TGTGCCAGCAGCTTAGGTCAGGGGGAGGTTGGCTACACCTTC
>TRBJ2-7|.|TRBD1|TRBV9
CASSVAEGGPYEQYF
TGTGCCAGCAGCGTAGCGGAAGGGGGCCCGTACGAGCAGTACTTC
>TRBJ1-1|.|.|TRBV5-1
CASSLVGGASNTEAFF
TGCGCCAGCAGCTTGGTTGGGGGGGCCTCGAACACTGAAGCTTTCTTT